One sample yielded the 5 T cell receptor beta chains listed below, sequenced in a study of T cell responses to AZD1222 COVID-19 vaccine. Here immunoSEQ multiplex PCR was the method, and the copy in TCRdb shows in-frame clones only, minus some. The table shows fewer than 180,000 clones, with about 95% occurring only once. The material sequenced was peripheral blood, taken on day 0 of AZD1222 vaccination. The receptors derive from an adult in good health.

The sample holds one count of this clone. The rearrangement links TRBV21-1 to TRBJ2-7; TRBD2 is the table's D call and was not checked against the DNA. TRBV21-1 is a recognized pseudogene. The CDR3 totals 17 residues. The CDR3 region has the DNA TGTGCCAGCAGCAATAAATTGTGCTGGGGGGGAACCTACGAGCAGTACGTC. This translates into CASSNKLCWGGTYEQYV.

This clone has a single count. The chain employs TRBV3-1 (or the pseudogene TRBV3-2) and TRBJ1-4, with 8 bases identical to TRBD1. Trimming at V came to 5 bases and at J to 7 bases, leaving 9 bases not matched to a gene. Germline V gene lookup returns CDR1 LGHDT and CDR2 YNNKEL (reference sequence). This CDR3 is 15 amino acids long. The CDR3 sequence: CASSYRTGRGEKLFF. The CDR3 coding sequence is TGTGCCAGCAGCTACCGGACAGGGAGGGGTGAAAAACTGTTTTTT.

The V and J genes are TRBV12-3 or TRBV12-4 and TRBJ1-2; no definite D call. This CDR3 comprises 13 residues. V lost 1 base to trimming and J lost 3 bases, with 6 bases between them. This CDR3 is CASSLGHDYGYTF. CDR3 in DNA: TGTGCCAGCAGTTTAGGACACGACTATGGCTACACCTTC.

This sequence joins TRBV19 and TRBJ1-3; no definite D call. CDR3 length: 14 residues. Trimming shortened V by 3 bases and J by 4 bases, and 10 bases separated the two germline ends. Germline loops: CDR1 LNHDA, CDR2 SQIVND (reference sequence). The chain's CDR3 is CASSMTVKGNTIYF. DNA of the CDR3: TGTGCCAGTAGTATGACGGTTAAAGGAAACACCATATATTTT.

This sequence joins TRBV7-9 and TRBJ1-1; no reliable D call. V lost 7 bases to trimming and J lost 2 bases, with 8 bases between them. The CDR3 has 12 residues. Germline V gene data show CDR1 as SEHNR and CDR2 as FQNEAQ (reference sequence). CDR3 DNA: TGTGCCAGCACATACGCCAACACTGAAGCTTTCTTT. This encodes CASTYANTEAFF.